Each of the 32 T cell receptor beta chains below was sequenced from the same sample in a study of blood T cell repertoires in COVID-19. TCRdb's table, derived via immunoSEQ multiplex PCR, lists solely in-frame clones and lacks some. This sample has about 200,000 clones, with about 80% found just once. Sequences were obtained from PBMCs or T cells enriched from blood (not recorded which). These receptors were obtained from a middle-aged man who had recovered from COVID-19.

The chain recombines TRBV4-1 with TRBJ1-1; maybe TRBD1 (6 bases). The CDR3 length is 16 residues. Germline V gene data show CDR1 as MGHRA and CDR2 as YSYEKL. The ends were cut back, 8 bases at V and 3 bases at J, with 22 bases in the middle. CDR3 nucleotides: TGCGCCAGCTCTCTACCCGGAGGGGGGGGGTACACTGAAGCTTTCTTT. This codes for CASSLPGGGGYTEAFF.

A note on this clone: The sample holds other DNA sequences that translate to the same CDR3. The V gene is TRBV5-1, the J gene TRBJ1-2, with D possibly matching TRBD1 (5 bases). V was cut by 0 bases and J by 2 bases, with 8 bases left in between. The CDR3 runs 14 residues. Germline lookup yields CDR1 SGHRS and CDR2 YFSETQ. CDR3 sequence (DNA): TGCGCCAGCAGCTTGGCGGGGGGAAACTATGGCTACACCTTC. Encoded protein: CASSLAGGNYGYTF.

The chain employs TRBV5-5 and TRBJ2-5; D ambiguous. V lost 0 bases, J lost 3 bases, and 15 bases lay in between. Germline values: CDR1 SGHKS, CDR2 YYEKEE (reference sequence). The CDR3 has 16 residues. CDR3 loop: CASSLGDIASKETQYF. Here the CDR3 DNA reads TGTGCCAGCAGCTTGGGAGACATCGCGTCGAAAGAGACCCAGTACTTC.

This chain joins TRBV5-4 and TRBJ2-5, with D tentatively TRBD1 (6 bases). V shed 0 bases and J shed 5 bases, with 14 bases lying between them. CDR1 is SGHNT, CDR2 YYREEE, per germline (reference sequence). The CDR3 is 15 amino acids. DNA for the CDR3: TGTGCCAGCAGCTTGGGGGGGCAGGGGCGGGAGACCCAGTACTTC. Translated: CASSLGGQGRETQYF.

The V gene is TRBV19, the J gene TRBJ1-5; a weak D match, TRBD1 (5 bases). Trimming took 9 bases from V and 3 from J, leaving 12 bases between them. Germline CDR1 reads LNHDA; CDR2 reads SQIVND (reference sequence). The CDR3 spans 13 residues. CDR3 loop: CASADRYNQPQHF. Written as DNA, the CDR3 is TGTGCCAGCGCTGACAGATACAATCAGCCCCAGCATTTT. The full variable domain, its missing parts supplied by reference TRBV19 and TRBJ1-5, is DGGITQSPKYLFRKEGQNVTLSCEQNLNHDAMYWYRQDPGQGLRLIYYSQIVNDFQKGDIAEGYSVSREKKESFPLTVTSAQKNPTAFYLCASADRYNQPQHFGDGTRLSIL.

The CDR3, as DNA: TGTGCCAGCAGCTTCGGCGGGGAGCTGTTTTTT. Encoded protein: CASSFGGELFF. The chain recombines TRBV11-2 with TRBJ2-2; D is uncertain. Germline values: CDR1 SGHAT, CDR2 FQNNGV. Trimming cost V 3 bases and J 7 bases, with 3 bases left between them. The CDR3 runs 11 residues.

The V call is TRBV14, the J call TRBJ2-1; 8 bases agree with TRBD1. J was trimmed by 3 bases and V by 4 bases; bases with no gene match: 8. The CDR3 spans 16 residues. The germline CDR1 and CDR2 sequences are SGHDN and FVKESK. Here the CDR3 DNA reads TGTGCCAGCAGCCGGGGACGGACAGGGAGCTACAATGAGCAGTTCTTC. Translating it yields CASSRGRTGSYNEQFF.

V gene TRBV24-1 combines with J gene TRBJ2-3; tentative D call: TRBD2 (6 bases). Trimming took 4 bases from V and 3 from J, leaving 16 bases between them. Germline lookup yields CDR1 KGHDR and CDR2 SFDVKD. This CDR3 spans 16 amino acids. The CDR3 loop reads CATSDLAFAGTDTQYF. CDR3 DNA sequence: TGTGCCACCAGTGACCTTGCCTTCGCGGGGACAGATACGCAGTATTTT.

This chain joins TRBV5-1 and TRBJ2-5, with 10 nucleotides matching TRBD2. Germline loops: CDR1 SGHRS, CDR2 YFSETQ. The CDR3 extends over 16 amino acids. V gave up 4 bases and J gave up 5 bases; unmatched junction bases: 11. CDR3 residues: CASSPRERGGPETQYF. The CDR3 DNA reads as TGCGCCAGCAGCCCAAGGGAGCGGGGGGGCCCGGAGACCCAGTACTTC.

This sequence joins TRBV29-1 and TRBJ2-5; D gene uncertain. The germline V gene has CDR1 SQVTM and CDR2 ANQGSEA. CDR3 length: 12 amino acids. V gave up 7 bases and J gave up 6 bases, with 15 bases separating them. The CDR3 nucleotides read TGCAGCGCTGATAGAGGTAGCAAGACCCAGTACTTC. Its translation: CSADRGSKTQYF.

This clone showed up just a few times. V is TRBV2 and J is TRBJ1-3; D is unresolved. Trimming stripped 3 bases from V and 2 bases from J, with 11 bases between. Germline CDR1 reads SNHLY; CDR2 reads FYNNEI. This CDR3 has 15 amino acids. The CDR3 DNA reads TGTGCCAGCAGTGAGCGGCAGCCGGCTGGAAACACCATATATTTT. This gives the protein CASSERQPAGNTIYF. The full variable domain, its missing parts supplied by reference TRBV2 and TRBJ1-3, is EPEVTQTPSHQVTQMGQEVILRCVPISNHLYFYWYRQILGQKVEFLVSFYNNEISEKSEIFDDQFSVERPDGSNFTLKIRSTKLEDSAMYFCASSERQPAGNTIYFGEGSWLTVV.

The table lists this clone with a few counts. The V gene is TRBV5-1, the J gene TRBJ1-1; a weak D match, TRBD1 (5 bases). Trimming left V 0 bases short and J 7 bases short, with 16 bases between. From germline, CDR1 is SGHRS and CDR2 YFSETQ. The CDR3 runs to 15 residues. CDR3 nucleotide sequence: TGCGCCAGCAGCTTGGAAGCCAGGGAATTTGATGAAGCTTTCTTT. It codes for CASSLEAREFDEAFF.

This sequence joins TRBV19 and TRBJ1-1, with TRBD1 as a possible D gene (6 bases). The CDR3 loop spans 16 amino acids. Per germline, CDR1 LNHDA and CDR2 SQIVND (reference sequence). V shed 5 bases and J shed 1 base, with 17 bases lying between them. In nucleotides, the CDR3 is TGTGCCAGTAGTGTCTTTAGGGGGGGAGGGAACACTGAAGCTTTCTTT. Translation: CASSVFRGGGNTEAFF.

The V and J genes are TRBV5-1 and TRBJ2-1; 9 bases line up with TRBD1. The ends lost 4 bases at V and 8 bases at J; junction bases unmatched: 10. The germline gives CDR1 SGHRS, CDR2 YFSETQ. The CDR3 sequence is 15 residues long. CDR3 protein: CASSKDRGFDDEQFF. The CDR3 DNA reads TGCGCCAGCAGCAAGGACAGGGGTTTTGACGATGAGCAGTTCTTC.

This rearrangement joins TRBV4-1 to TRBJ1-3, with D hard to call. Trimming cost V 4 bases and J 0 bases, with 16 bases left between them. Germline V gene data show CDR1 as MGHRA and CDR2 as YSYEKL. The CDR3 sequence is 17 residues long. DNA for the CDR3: TGCGCCAGCAGCCTGGAGTATGAGGCGTACTCTGGAAACACCATATATTTT. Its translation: CASSLEYEAYSGNTIYF.

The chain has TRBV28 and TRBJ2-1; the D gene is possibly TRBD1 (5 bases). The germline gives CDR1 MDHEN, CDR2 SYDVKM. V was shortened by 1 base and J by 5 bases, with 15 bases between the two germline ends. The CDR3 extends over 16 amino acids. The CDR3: CASSLYDRSPNNEQFF. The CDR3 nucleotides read TGTGCCAGCAGTTTATACGACAGATCGCCTAACAATGAGCAGTTCTTC.

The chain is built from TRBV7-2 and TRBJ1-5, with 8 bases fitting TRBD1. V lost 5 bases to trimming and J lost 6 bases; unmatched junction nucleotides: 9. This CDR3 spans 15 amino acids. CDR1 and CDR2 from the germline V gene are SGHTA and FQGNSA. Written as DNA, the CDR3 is TGTGCCAGCAGCCCCAAACAGGGGACAGGTCAGCCCCAGCATTTT. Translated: CASSPKQGTGQPQHF.

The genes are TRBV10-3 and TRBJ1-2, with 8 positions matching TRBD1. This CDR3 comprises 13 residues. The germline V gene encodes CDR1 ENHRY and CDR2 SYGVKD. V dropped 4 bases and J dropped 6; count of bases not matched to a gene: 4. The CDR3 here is CAISADRAHGYTF. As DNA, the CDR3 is TGTGCCATCAGTGCGGACAGGGCCCATGGCTACACCTTC.

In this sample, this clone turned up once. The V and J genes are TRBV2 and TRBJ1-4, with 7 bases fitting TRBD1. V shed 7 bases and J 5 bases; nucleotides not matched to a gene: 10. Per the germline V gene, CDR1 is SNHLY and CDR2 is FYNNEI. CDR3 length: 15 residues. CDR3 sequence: CASKTNRDRNEKLFF. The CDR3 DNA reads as TGTGCCAGCAAAACGAACCGGGACAGAAATGAAAAACTGTTTTTT.

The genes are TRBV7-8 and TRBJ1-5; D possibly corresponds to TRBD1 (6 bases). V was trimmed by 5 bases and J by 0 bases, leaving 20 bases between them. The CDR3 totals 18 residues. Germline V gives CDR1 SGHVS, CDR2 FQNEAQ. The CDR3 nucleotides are TGTGCCAGCAGCCCGACCCCCAGACAGGAACATAGCAATCAGCCCCAGCATTTT. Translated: CASSPTPRQEHSNQPQHF.

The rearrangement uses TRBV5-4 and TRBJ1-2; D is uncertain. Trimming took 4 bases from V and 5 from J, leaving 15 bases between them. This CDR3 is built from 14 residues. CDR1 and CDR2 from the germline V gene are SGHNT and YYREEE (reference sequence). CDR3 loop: CASSTYSNEYGYTF. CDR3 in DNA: TGTGCCAGCAGCACGTACTCGAATGAATATGGCTACACCTTC.

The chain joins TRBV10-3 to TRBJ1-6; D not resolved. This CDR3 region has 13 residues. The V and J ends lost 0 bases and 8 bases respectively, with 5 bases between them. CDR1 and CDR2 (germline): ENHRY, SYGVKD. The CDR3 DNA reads TGTGCCATCAGTGAGTCGCGTGATTCACCCCTCCACTTT. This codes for CAISESRDSPLHF.

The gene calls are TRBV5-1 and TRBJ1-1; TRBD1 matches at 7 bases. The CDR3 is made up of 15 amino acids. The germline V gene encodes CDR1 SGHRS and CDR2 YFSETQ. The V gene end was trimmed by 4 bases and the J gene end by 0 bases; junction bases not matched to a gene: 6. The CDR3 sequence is CASSAGTALNTEAFF. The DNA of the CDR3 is TGCGCCAGCAGCGCCGGGACAGCATTGAACACTGAAGCTTTCTTT.

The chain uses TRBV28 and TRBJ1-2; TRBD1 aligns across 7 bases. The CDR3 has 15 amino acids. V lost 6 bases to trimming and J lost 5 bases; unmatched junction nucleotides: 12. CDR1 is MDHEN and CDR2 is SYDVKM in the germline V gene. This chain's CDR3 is CASRQGIFEIYGYTF. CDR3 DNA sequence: TGTGCCAGCAGACAGGGGATCTTCGAAATTTATGGCTACACCTTC.

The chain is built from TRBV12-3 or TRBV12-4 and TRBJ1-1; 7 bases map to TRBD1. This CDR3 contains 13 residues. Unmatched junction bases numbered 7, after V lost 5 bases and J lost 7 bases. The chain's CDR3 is CASSRLQGLEAFF. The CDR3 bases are TGTGCCAGCAGTAGATTACAGGGGCTTGAAGCTTTCTTT.

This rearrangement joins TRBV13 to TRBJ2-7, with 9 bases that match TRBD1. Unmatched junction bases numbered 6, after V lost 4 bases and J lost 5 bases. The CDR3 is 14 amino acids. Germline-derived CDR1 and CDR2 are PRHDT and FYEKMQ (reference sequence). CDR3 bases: TGTGCCAGCAGCTCTGGGACAGGGTTTAACGAGCAGTACTTC. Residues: CASSSGTGFNEQYF.

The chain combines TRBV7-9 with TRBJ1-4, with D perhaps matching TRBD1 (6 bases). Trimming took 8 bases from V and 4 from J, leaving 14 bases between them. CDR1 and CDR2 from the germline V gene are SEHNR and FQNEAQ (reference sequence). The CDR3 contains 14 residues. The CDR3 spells CASRQDSNNEKLFF. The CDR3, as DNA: TGTGCCAGCCGCCAGGACAGTAATAATGAAAAACTGTTTTTT.

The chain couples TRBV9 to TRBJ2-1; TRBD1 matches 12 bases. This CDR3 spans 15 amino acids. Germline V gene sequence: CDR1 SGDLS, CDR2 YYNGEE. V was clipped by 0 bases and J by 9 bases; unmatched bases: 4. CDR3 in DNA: TGTGCCAGCAGCGTAGAGGGACAGGGGGCGGGTGAGCAGTTCTTC. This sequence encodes CASSVEGQGAGEQFF.

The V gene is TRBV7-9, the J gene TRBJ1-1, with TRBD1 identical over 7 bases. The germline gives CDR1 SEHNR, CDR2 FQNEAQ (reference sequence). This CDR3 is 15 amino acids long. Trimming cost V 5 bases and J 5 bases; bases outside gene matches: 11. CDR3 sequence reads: CASSLQAGGGTEAFF. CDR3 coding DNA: TGTGCCAGCAGCCTCCAGGCAGGGGGAGGAACTGAAGCTTTCTTT. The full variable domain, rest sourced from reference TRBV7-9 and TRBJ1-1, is DTGVSQNPRHKITKRGQNVTFRCDPISEHNRLYWYRQTLGQGPEFLTYFQNEAQLEKSRLLSDRFSAERPKGSFSTLEIQRTEQGDSAMYLCASSLQAGGGTEAFFGQGTRLTVV.

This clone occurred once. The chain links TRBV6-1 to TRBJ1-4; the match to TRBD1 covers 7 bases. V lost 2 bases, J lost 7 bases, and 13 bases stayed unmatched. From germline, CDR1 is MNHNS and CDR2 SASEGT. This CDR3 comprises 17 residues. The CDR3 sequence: CASSERRPGQLREKLFF. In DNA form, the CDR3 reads TGTGCCAGCAGTGAAAGGAGGCCGGGACAGCTCCGTGAAAAACTGTTTTTT.

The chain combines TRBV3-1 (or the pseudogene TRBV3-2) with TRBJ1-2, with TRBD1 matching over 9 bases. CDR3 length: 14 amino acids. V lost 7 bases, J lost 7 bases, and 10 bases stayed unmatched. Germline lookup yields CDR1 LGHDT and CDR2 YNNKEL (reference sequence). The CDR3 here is CASTYRDRARGYTF. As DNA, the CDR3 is TGTGCCAGCACCTACCGGGACAGGGCGCGTGGCTACACCTTC.

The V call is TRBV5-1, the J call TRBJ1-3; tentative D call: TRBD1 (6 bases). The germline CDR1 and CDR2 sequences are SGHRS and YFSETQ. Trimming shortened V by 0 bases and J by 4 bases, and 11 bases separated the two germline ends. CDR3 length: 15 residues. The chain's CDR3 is CASSLGTDIGNTIYF. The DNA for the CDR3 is TGCGCCAGCAGCTTGGGGACAGACATAGGAAACACCATATATTTT.